The 32 T cell receptor beta chains below were found in one sample sequenced in a study of blood T cell repertoires in COVID-19. Repertoires were generated with immunoSEQ multiplex PCR, while TCRdb's copy carries only in-frame clones and drops some. This sample has approximately 200,000 clones, with about nine tenths found just once. Sequenced sample: peripheral blood. The receptors derive from a woman between 55 and 75 years old with acute or convalescent COVID-19.

The chain joins TRBV19 to TRBJ2-2, with TRBD2 matching over 9 bases. V lost 7 bases, J lost 5 bases, and 5 bases stayed unmatched. The CDR3 consists of 14 residues. Per the germline V gene, CDR1 is LNHDA and CDR2 is SQIVND (reference sequence). In nucleotides, the CDR3 is TGTGCCAGTAAGGGACTAGCTCGAACCGGGGAGCTGTTTTTT. The encoded protein is CASKGLARTGELFF.

The CDR3 protein is CASSATTGGTEAFF. The CDR3, as DNA: TGTGCCAGTAGTGCCACGACAGGGGGCACTGAAGCTTTCTTT. This rearrangement joins TRBV19 to TRBJ1-1; TRBD1 matches 9 bases. The V gene's germline CDR1 is LNHDA and CDR2 SQIVND (reference sequence). This CDR3 has 14 amino acids. J gave up 4 bases and V 5 bases, and 5 bases lay outside the gene matches.

The chain is built from TRBV7-9 and TRBJ1-3, with D uncertain. The CDR3 spans 14 residues. The germline CDR1 and CDR2 sequences are SEHNR and FQNEAQ (reference sequence). V was shortened by 5 bases and J by 2 bases, with 10 bases between the two germline ends. The CDR3 DNA reads TGTGCCAGCAGCCTCCGCGGGGCTGGAAACACCATATATTTT. It translates to CASSLRGAGNTIYF.

The V and J genes are TRBV28 and TRBJ2-2; 12 bases line up with TRBD2. Germline trimming cut 8 bases from V and 0 bases from J; bases unmatched to any gene: 10. The germline V gene encodes CDR1 MDHEN and CDR2 SYDVKM. This CDR3 contains 18 residues. In DNA, the CDR3 is TGTGCCAGCTCAAGGACTAGCGGGGCCCGTACGAACACCGGGGAGCTGTTTTTT. This gives the protein CASSRTSGARTNTGELFF.

The rearrangement links TRBV6-5 to TRBJ1-2; no definite D call. V shed 0 bases and J shed 4 bases, with 15 bases lying between them. This CDR3 is built from 16 residues. The germline gives CDR1 MNHEY, CDR2 SVGAGI. CDR3 DNA sequence: TGTGCCAGCAGTTACTCGTCAGGCTTAGATGGCTATGGCTACACCTTC. It translates to CASSYSSGLDGYGYTF.

The chain links TRBV7-8 to TRBJ1-2; D is uncertain. The V end was cut by 3 bases, the J end by 2 bases, with 10 bases between. Germline assignment: CDR1 SGHVS and CDR2 FQNEAQ. This CDR3 contains 14 residues. CDR3 sequence: CASSFWTGNYGYTF. CDR3 sequence (DNA): TGTGCCAGCAGCTTCTGGACGGGGAACTATGGCTACACCTTC.

This clone has more than one count but fewer than ten. This chain joins TRBV19 and TRBJ1-5; tentative D call: TRBD1 (6 bases). This CDR3 has 15 amino acids. CDR1 and CDR2 (germline): LNHDA, SQIVND (reference sequence). The V and J ends lost 1 base and 4 bases respectively, with 11 bases between them. This CDR3 is CASSIGMDRNQPQHF. CDR3 DNA: TGTGCCAGTAGTATAGGTATGGACAGAAATCAGCCCCAGCATTTT.

In its sample, this clone was seen once. CDR3 in DNA: TGCGCCAGCAGCTTGGATACAGAAAACACCGGGGAGCTGTTTTTT. Protein: CASSLDTENTGELFF. V is TRBV5-1 and J is TRBJ2-2; no clear D gene. Germline CDR1 reads SGHRS; CDR2 reads YFSETQ. CDR3 length: 15 residues. Trimming cost V 0 bases and J 2 bases, with 8 bases left between them.

This rearrangement joins TRBV19 to TRBJ1-1; D not certain. The CDR3 covers 12 residues. V was cut by 9 bases and J by 8 bases, with 16 bases left in between. Germline CDR1 LNHDA, CDR2 SQIVND (reference sequence). The CDR3 DNA follows: TGTGCCAGCCAAATGGGAGGTTCCGAAGCTTTCTTT. Residues: CASQMGGSEAFF. The complete variable domain, with remaining parts taken from reference TRBV19 and TRBJ1-1, reads DGGITQSPKYLFRKEGQNVTLSCEQNLNHDAMYWYRQDPGQGLRLIYYSQIVNDFQKGDIAEGYSVSREKKESFPLTVTSAQKNPTAFYLCASQMGGSEAFFGQGTRLTVV.

The chain links TRBV7-8 to TRBJ1-2; D gene ambiguous. CDR1 is SGHVS and CDR2 is FQNEAQ in the germline V gene. This CDR3 is built from 14 residues. Trimming removed 1 base at V and 4 bases at J, with 10 bases between. The CDR3 DNA reads as TGTGCCAGCAGCTTAGTTCTGGGCTCCTATGGCTACACCTTC. It codes for CASSLVLGSYGYTF. The whole variable domain, filled in from reference TRBV7-8 and TRBJ1-2, reads GAGVSQSPRYKVAKRGQDVALRCDPISGHVSLFWYQQALGQGPEFLTYFQNEAQLDKSGLPSDRFFAERPEGSVSTLKIQRTQQEDSAVYLCASSLVLGSYGYTFGSGTRLTVV.

The genes are TRBV19 and TRBJ1-1, with TRBD1 as a possible D gene (6 bases). The CDR3 runs to 16 residues. V lost 5 bases and J lost 2, with 18 bases in between. CDR1 LNHDA and CDR2 SQIVND come from the germline V gene (reference sequence). The CDR3 DNA is TGTGCCAGTAGTCCCCGACAGGCGCCACTAAACACTGAAGCTTTCTTT. This encodes CASSPRQAPLNTEAFF.

The CDR3 DNA follows: TGTGCCAGCAGACGACAGGGGGCTCAGCCCCAGCATTTT. Protein: CASRRQGAQPQHF. J is TRBJ1-5 and V is TRBV6-5, with 10 bases lining up with TRBD1. The CDR3 has 13 residues. CDR1 and CDR2 from the germline V gene are MNHEY and SVGAGI. Trimming removed 6 bases from V and 6 bases from J; junction bases left unmatched: 2.

This chain links TRBV11-2 with TRBJ1-3; 7 nucleotides align to TRBD1. Looked up from germline, CDR1 is SGHAT and CDR2 is FQNNGV. Germline trimming cut 5 bases from V and 0 bases from J; bases unmatched to any gene: 4. This CDR3 has 15 residues. DNA for the CDR3: TGTGCCAGCAGCCAAGACAGGGTCTCTGGAAACACCATATATTTT. It translates to CASSQDRVSGNTIYF.

V and J are TRBV11-2 and TRBJ2-7; TRBD1 agrees at 7 bases. CDR1 is SGHAT, CDR2 FQNNGV, per germline. The CDR3 consists of 13 residues. With V trimmed by 2 bases and J by 6 bases, 4 bases remained unmatched. CDR3 loop: CASSLTTGTEQYF. Written as DNA, the CDR3 is TGTGCCAGCAGCTTAACGACAGGGACCGAGCAGTACTTC.

The V call is TRBV29-1, the J call TRBJ2-4; tentative D call: TRBD2 (6 bases). Between the trimmed V and J ends, which lost 7 bases and 6 bases, there was a span of 10 bases. Germline V CDR1 and CDR2: SQVTM, ANQGSEA. This CDR3 is built from 11 residues. CDR3 sequence reads: CSAGTLNIQYF. For the CDR3, the DNA is TGCAGCGCCGGGACTTTAAACATTCAGTACTTC.

The chain combines TRBV18 with TRBJ2-2; no firm D call. CDR1 and CDR2 from the germline V gene are KGHSH and LQKENI. The V end was cut by 2 bases, the J end by 0 bases, with 7 bases between. This CDR3 spans 15 amino acids. The CDR3 DNA reads as TGTGCCAGCTCACCAGCAGGCACGAACACCGGGGAGCTGTTTTTT. Residues: CASSPAGTNTGELFF.

V is TRBV4-2 and J is TRBJ1-1, with D tentatively TRBD1 (6 bases). The CDR3 covers 17 residues. CDR1 is LGHNA, CDR2 YNFKEQ, per germline. Trimming took 1 base from V and 1 from J, leaving 16 bases between them. CDR3 bases: TGTGCCAGCAGCCAAGGCCCCCAGGGGCGTCCGAACACTGAAGCTTTCTTT. Its protein is CASSQGPQGRPNTEAFF.

V usage is TRBV30 and J usage is TRBJ1-3, with 8 bases fitting TRBD1. Trimming removed 2 bases from V and 0 bases from J; junction bases left unmatched: 6. CDR1 is GTSNPN, CDR2 SVGIG, per germline (reference sequence). The CDR3 contains 16 residues. Here the CDR3 reads CAWSMTGAISGNTIYF. The CDR3 coding sequence is TGTGCCTGGAGTATGACAGGGGCTATCTCTGGAAACACCATATATTTT.

This clone has more than one count but fewer than ten. J is TRBJ1-2 and V is TRBV5-4, with TRBD1 matching 8 bases. The CDR3 spans 14 residues. Germline CDR1 is SGHNT and CDR2 is YYREEE (reference sequence). V lost 4 bases to trimming and J lost 3 bases; unmatched junction nucleotides: 5. The chain's CDR3 is CASSTDRGDYGYTF. The DNA for the CDR3 is TGTGCCAGCAGCACAGACAGGGGAGACTATGGCTACACCTTC.

CDR3 sequence reads: CASSSQSRNNEQFF. CDR3 DNA sequence: TGTGCCAGCAGTTCACAGTCCCGAAACAATGAGCAGTTCTTC. The chain couples TRBV27 to TRBJ2-1; D is ambiguous. The CDR3 is 14 residues long. The V end was cut by 4 bases, the J end by 5 bases, with 12 bases between. Germline V gene sequence: CDR1 MNHEY, CDR2 SMNVEV (reference sequence).

V and J are TRBV6-2 or TRBV6-3 and TRBJ1-5, with TRBD1 matching over 9 bases. CDR3 length: 15 amino acids. Germline V gene sequence: CDR1 MNHEY, CDR2 SVGEGT. V lost 5 bases and J lost 1; bases outside the gene matches: 3. Written as DNA, the CDR3 is TGTGCCAGCAGTCCGGGACAGGGAAGCAATCAGCCCCAGCATTTT. Its translation: CASSPGQGSNQPQHF.

The rearrangement links TRBV13 to TRBJ2-1; TRBD2 matches at 15 bases. The CDR3 loop spans 16 amino acids. V lost 5 bases and J lost 10; bases outside the gene matches: 9. From germline, CDR1 is PRHDT and CDR2 FYEKMQ (reference sequence). The CDR3 DNA follows: TGTGCCAGCAGCCCAGGACTAGCGGGGGGGCCTCGGGAGCAGTTCTTC. It is translated as CASSPGLAGGPREQFF.

The chain is built from TRBV28 and TRBJ2-1; 12 bases agree with TRBD2. The CDR3 sequence is 17 residues long. V shed 5 bases and J 3 bases; nucleotides not matched to a gene: 8. Germline assignment: CDR1 MDHEN and CDR2 SYDVKM. Here the CDR3 DNA reads TGTGCCAGCAGTCTCACTAGCGGGAGGCTCGGCTACAATGAGCAGTTCTTC. This sequence encodes CASSLTSGRLGYNEQFF.

The chain combines TRBV7-8 with TRBJ1-2; D unclear. The CDR3 extends over 19 amino acids. Germline CDR1 and CDR2: SGHVS and FQNEAQ. V was cut by 3 bases and J by 0 bases, with 23 bases left in between. The CDR3 DNA follows: TGTGCCAGCAGCTTTTACGGAAGGTCAGCAGGTACCGCTAACTATGGCTACACCTTC. Its protein is CASSFYGRSAGTANYGYTF.

The chain joins TRBV25-1 to TRBJ1-4; no reliable D call. CDR3 length: 13 residues. V was cut by 5 bases and J by 14 bases, with 18 bases left in between. Germline assignment: CDR1 MGHDK and CDR2 SYGVNS. CDR3 DNA: TGTGCCAGCAGTCCTATGGGTTTACAGAATCTGTTTTTT. This encodes CASSPMGLQNLFF.

V usage is TRBV7-6 and J usage is TRBJ2-5; 7 bases line up with TRBD2. V shed 8 bases and J 1 base; nucleotides not matched to a gene: 4. Per germline, CDR1 SGHVS and CDR2 FNYEAQ. The CDR3 is made up of 13 amino acids. As DNA, the CDR3 is TGTGCCAGCGGCGGGAGTCTCCAAGAGACCCAGTACTTC. This gives the protein CASGGSLQETQYF.

V is TRBV3-1 (or the pseudogene TRBV3-2) and J is TRBJ1-2; 10 nucleotides align to TRBD1. CDR1 and CDR2 (germline): LGHDT, YNNKEL (reference sequence). The CDR3 is 17 residues long. V trimming: 0 bases; J trimming: 1 base; junction bases outside the gene matches: 5. The CDR3 protein is CASSQDLGQGHNYGYTF. Written as DNA, the CDR3 is TGTGCCAGCAGCCAAGATTTGGGACAGGGGCATAACTATGGCTACACCTTC.

The chain recombines TRBV7-2 with TRBJ2-7, with 10 positions matching TRBD2. Germline-derived CDR1 and CDR2 are SGHTA and FQGNSA. V lost 5 bases, J lost 0 bases, and 4 bases stayed unmatched. The CDR3 length is 15 residues. CDR3 nucleotides: TGTGCCAGCAGCGACGGACTAGCGGCCTCCTACGAGCAGTACTTC. Its protein product is CASSDGLAASYEQYF.

The table lists this clone with a count of one. The chain employs TRBV9 and TRBJ2-5; D unresolved. Looked up from germline, CDR1 is SGDLS and CDR2 is YYNGEE. The CDR3 is 12 residues long. Trimming cost V 4 bases and J 3 bases, with 7 bases left between them. The CDR3 coding sequence is TGTGCCAGCAGCCGTTTTGAAGAGACCCAGTACTTC. Protein: CASSRFEETQYF.

This chain connects TRBV27 to TRBJ2-5; TRBD2 might be the D (5 bases). This CDR3 has 14 residues. Germline assignment: CDR1 MNHEY and CDR2 SMNVEV (reference sequence). Trimming shortened V by 2 bases and J by 5 bases, and 12 bases separated the two germline ends. For the CDR3, the DNA is TGTGCCAGCAGTTTACGCTGGACGGGGGAGACCCAGTACTTC. It is translated as CASSLRWTGETQYF.

This chain joins TRBV11-2 and TRBJ1-4; 8 bases map to TRBD1. V was clipped by 5 bases and J by 4 bases; unmatched bases: 3. Germline V gene sequence: CDR1 SGHAT, CDR2 FQNNGV. This CDR3 has 14 residues. The CDR3 DNA reads TGTGCCAGCAGCCGGACAGGGTATAATGAAAAACTGTTTTTT. It specifies CASSRTGYNEKLFF.

The chain employs TRBV7-2 and TRBJ2-7; 8 bases agree with TRBD1. The V segment lost 6 bases and the J segment 5 bases; nucleotides outside the gene matches: 9. CDR1 SGHTA and CDR2 FQGNSA come from the germline V gene. The CDR3 is 14 amino acids. Written as DNA, the CDR3 is TGTGCCAGCAGGCCGGACAGGGCATACCACGAGCAGTACTTC. This encodes CASRPDRAYHEQYF. The full variable domain, in which reference TRBV7-2 and TRBJ2-7 provide the parts outside the CDR3, is GAGVSQSPSNKVTEKGKDVELRCDPISGHTALYWYRQSLGQGLEFLIYFQGNSAPDKSGLPSDRFSAERTGGSVSTLTIQRTQQEDSAVYLCASRPDRAYHEQYFGPGTRLTVT.